A single sample gave rise to the 28 T cell receptor beta chains below, sequenced in a study of shared clonotypes between healthy human individuals. TCRdb keeps only in-frame clones here, not all; method: immunoSEQ multiplex PCR. The sample records 2 million to 3 million clones, under 95% being singletons. Sequenced input: naive CD4+ T cells from PBMCs. As to subset: CD45RA+ positively selected. The receptors were gathered from a man younger than 35 in good health. Some clones in this sample may be carry-over from other donors' samples.

The chain combines TRBV5-1 with TRBJ1-1; no definite D call. This CDR3 is built from 13 residues. Trimming took off 3 bases at V and 4 bases at J, with 10 bases between the two ends. The germline V gene has CDR1 SGHRS and CDR2 YFSETQ. Here the CDR3 reads CASSWGSGTEAFF. The CDR3 bases are TGCGCCAGCAGCTGGGGTTCGGGCACTGAAGCTTTCTTT.

There are a few counts of this clone. The rearrangement links TRBV7-3 to TRBJ2-5, with TRBD1 matching 12 bases. The V segment lost 1 base and the J segment 5 bases; nucleotides outside the gene matches: 5. The CDR3 has 16 amino acids. CDR1 is SGHTA, CDR2 FQGTGA, per germline. CDR3 residues: CASSLKGQGAWETQYF. The CDR3 bases are TGTGCCAGCAGCTTAAAGGGACAGGGGGCATGGGAGACCCAGTACTTC.

The rearrangement joins TRBV14 to TRBJ1-2, with 7 bases matching TRBD1. The CDR3 loop spans 14 amino acids. Germline assignment: CDR1 SGHDN and CDR2 FVKESK. V trimming: 4 bases; J trimming: 3 bases; junction bases outside the gene matches: 5. CDR3 bases: TGTGCCAGCAGCCCCCTGACAGGGCACTATGGCTACACCTTC. It yields the protein CASSPLTGHYGYTF.

The chain is built from TRBV6-1 and TRBJ2-7; D assignment may be TRBD1 or TRBD2 (5 bases each). This CDR3 region has 14 residues. V was shortened by 5 bases and J by 3 bases, with 14 bases between the two germline ends. The V gene's germline CDR1 is MNHNS and CDR2 SASEGT. The CDR3 sequence: CASSPLGTDYEQYF. As DNA, the CDR3 is TGTGCCAGCAGTCCTCTCGGGACGGACTACGAGCAGTACTTC.

The chain links TRBV5-1 to TRBJ1-1, with 9 bases that match TRBD1. The length of the CDR3 is 15 residues. From germline, CDR1 is SGHRS and CDR2 YFSETQ. Trimming removed 4 bases from V and 4 bases from J; junction bases left unmatched: 8. CDR3 amino acids: CASSPGQGILTEAFF. The CDR3 nucleotides read TGCGCCAGCAGCCCCGGACAGGGGATCCTCACTGAAGCTTTCTTT.

The chain uses TRBV5-4 and TRBJ1-1; D call uncertain. The CDR3 totals 14 residues. Germline assignment: CDR1 SGHNT and CDR2 YYREEE (reference sequence). Trimming cost V 3 bases and J 6 bases, with 15 bases left between them. The DNA for the CDR3 is TGTGCCAGCAGCTCCGGCCCCCTCGGGGCTGAAGCTTTCTTT. Its protein is CASSSGPLGAEAFF.

The V call is TRBV30, the J call TRBJ2-1; D not resolved. Germline CDR1 is GTSNPN and CDR2 is SVGIG (reference sequence). This CDR3 has 17 residues. Trimming took off 1 base at V and 4 bases at J, with 20 bases between the two ends. The CDR3 sequence is CAWSAPHGLTPYNEQFF. CDR3 coding DNA: TGTGCCTGGAGTGCCCCCCACGGGCTCACCCCTTACAATGAGCAGTTCTTC.

The rearrangement links TRBV7-3 to TRBJ2-1, with 12 bases that match TRBD2. J was trimmed by 3 bases and V by 4 bases; bases with no gene match: 4. This CDR3 is built from 16 residues. Germline assignment: CDR1 SGHTA and CDR2 FQGTGA. The CDR3 loop is CASSSRTSGNYNEQFF. Written as DNA, the CDR3 is TGTGCCAGCAGCTCCCGGACTAGCGGGAACTACAATGAGCAGTTCTTC.

The genes are TRBV5-1 and TRBJ2-3; 11 bases agree with TRBD2. CDR1 SGHRS and CDR2 YFSETQ come from the germline V gene. The V gene end was trimmed by 4 bases and the J gene end by 2 bases; junction bases not matched to a gene: 3. CDR3 length: 15 amino acids. The CDR3 DNA is TGCGCCAGCAGCCCGACTAGCGGGGTCACAGATACGCAGTATTTT. Its translation is CASSPTSGVTDTQYF. The whole variable domain, filled in from reference TRBV5-1 and TRBJ2-3, reads KAGVTQTPRYLIKTRGQQVTLSCSPISGHRSVSWYQQTPGQGLQFLFEYFSETQRNKGNFPGRFSGRQFSNSRSEMNVSTLELGDSALYLCASSPTSGVTDTQYFGPGTRLTVL.

V and J are TRBV28 and TRBJ2-7; D is possibly TRBD1 (6 bases). Germline V lookup: CDR1 MDHEN, CDR2 SYDVKM. This CDR3 comprises 14 residues. Trimming took off 4 bases at V and 0 bases at J, with 10 bases between the two ends. The CDR3 nucleotides read TGTGCCAGCAGTTCGACAGGTTCCTCCTACGAGCAGTACTTC. This encodes CASSSTGSSYEQYF.

The CDR3 sequence is CSARTGNEQFF. In DNA form, the CDR3 reads TGCAGCGCCCGGACTGGCAATGAGCAGTTCTTC. The J gene is TRBJ2-1, the V gene TRBV29-1; TRBD2 might be the D (5 bases). This CDR3 has 11 residues. CDR1 is SQVTM and CDR2 is ANQGSEA in the germline V gene. With 7 bases removed from V and 6 bases from J, the gap between germline ends came to 10 bases.

The CDR3 nucleotides are TGTGCCAGCATTAGTCTTTCCTATAATTCACCCCTCCACTTT. Protein sequence: CASISLSYNSPLHF. This sequence joins TRBV28 and TRBJ1-6; D gene ambiguous. V lost 7 bases, J lost 1 base, and 8 bases lay in between. This CDR3 has 14 amino acids. The germline V gene encodes CDR1 MDHEN and CDR2 SYDVKM.

The V gene is TRBV5-1, the J gene TRBJ2-5, with D possibly being TRBD2 (6 bases). Germline V lookup: CDR1 SGHRS, CDR2 YFSETQ. The CDR3 contains 16 residues. Trimming removed 4 bases at V and 2 bases at J, with 18 bases between. The CDR3 loop is CASSRSAGTLQETQYF. CDR3 nucleotides: TGCGCCAGCAGCCGATCAGCGGGCACCCTGCAAGAGACCCAGTACTTC.

The V call is TRBV28, the J call TRBJ1-1; the D is unclear. V was cut by 3 bases and J by 10 bases, with 12 bases left in between. Germline V gives CDR1 MDHEN, CDR2 SYDVKM. The CDR3 length is 12 residues. The CDR3 here is CASSFLRGLAFF. DNA of the CDR3: TGTGCCAGCAGTTTTTTACGGGGTTTAGCTTTCTTT.

The V call is TRBV18, the J call TRBJ2-3; the D gene is possibly TRBD1 (5 bases). The CDR3 has 16 amino acids. V lost 0 bases to trimming and J lost 2 bases, with 12 bases between them. Germline CDR1 KGHSH, CDR2 LQKENI. This chain's CDR3 is CASSPPGASDTDTQYF. CDR3 DNA sequence: TGTGCCAGCTCACCACCTGGGGCGTCCGACACAGATACGCAGTATTTT.

A remark on this clone: Other DNA variants within this sample encode the same CDR3. The V call is TRBV5-4, the J call TRBJ2-5; D unclear. From germline, CDR1 is SGHNT and CDR2 YYREEE (reference sequence). Trimming left V 2 bases short and J 5 bases short, with 4 bases between. CDR3 length equals 11 residues. The CDR3 coding sequence is TGTGCCAGCAGCTTTGGCGAGACCCAGTACTTC. Amino acids: CASSFGETQYF.

The chain couples TRBV7-2 to TRBJ2-3, with 10 bases fitting TRBD2. The CDR3 sequence is 18 residues long. V shed 1 base and J 6 bases; nucleotides not matched to a gene: 13. Germline V gene sequence: CDR1 SGHTA, CDR2 FQGNSA. CDR3 residues: CASSLVSVAGGLRDTQYF. The CDR3, as DNA: TGTGCCAGCAGCTTAGTATCGGTAGCGGGAGGACTTAGGGATACGCAGTATTTT.

V gene TRBV11-2 combines with J gene TRBJ2-7; possibly TRBD1 for D (5 bases). The CDR3 has 14 residues. Trimming took off 7 bases at V and 3 bases at J, with 16 bases between the two ends. Germline V gene data show CDR1 as SGHAT and CDR2 as FQNNGV. CDR3 nucleotides: TGTGCCAGCAAACTTAGTCAGGGTAGCTACGAGCAGTACTTC. This translates into CASKLSQGSYEQYF.

J is TRBJ2-7 and V is TRBV7-2; 7 bases are shared with TRBD1. CDR1 is SGHTA, CDR2 FQGNSA, per germline. The V and J ends lost 7 bases and 2 bases, in that order; junction bases with no gene match: 8. CDR3 size: 14 residues. CDR3 DNA sequence: TGTGCCAGCACCACAGGGACAGCAGCCTACGAGCAGTACTTC. Protein sequence: CASTTGTAAYEQYF.

The chain combines TRBV5-4 with TRBJ2-7; 9 bases align to TRBD2. The CDR3 contains 16 residues. Germline lookup yields CDR1 SGHNT and CDR2 YYREEE (reference sequence). The junction had 6 bases not matched to a gene; V was cut back by 0 bases and J by 2 bases. For the CDR3, the DNA is TGTGCCAGCAGCTTGGTTAGCGGGAGTAACCCCTACGAGCAGTACTTC. This translates into CASSLVSGSNPYEQYF.

The chain joins TRBV11-2 to TRBJ2-5, with 13 bases lining up with TRBD2. From germline, CDR1 is SGHAT and CDR2 FQNNGV. The ends lost 5 bases at V and 5 bases at J; junction bases unmatched: 5. There are 15 residues in the CDR3. CDR3 DNA sequence: TGTGCCAGCAGCAAAGGGACTAGCGGGAAGGAGACCCAGTACTTC. Translating it yields CASSKGTSGKETQYF.

This clone was seen only once. The gene calls are TRBV7-6 and TRBJ2-1; D uncertain. The germline V gene has CDR1 SGHVS and CDR2 FNYEAQ. This CDR3 is 12 amino acids long. V lost 3 bases to trimming and J lost 12 bases, with 12 bases between them. In DNA form, the CDR3 reads TGTGCCAGCAGCTTCTTGGGCTGGGTGCAGTTCTTC. Encoded protein: CASSFLGWVQFF.

This rearrangement joins TRBV5-4 to TRBJ2-5; 8 nucleotides agree with TRBD1. This CDR3 is 14 amino acids long. Unmatched junction bases numbered 2, after V lost 0 bases and J lost 4 bases. The germline V gene has CDR1 SGHNT and CDR2 YYREEE (reference sequence). The CDR3 DNA is TGTGCCAGCAGCTTGGCCGGGACAGGAGAGACCCAGTACTTC. It yields the protein CASSLAGTGETQYF.

About this clone: The CDR3 does not close with the conserved phenylalanine or tryptophan, likely indicating a read error. The chain recombines TRBV7-9 with TRBJ2-7; TRBD1 or TRBD2 may be the D gene (5 bases each). Per germline, CDR1 SEHNR and CDR2 FQNEAQ (reference sequence). V was cut by 5 bases and J by 6 bases, with 11 bases left in between. The CDR3 consists of 12 residues. The CDR3 reads CASSRDVGEQYL. Written as DNA, the CDR3 is TGTGCCAGCAGCCGGGACGTCGGCGAGCAGTACCTC.

The chain links TRBV7-2 to TRBJ2-2; TRBD1 aligns across 7 bases. Germline V gene sequence: CDR1 SGHTA, CDR2 FQGNSA. With 2 bases clipped from V and 7 bases from J, the junction kept 10 bases outside the gene matches. This CDR3 has 16 residues. CDR3 in DNA: TGTGCCAGCAGCTTATCGTTCTACAGGGGCCGCGGGGAGCTGTTTTTT. Translating gives CASSLSFYRGRGELFF.

The rearrangement joins TRBV2 to TRBJ2-2, with D maybe TRBD2 (6 bases). The CDR3 covers 14 residues. Looked up from germline, CDR1 is SNHLY and CDR2 is FYNNEI. V was pared by 7 bases and J by 1 base, with 10 bases between. Written as DNA, the CDR3 is TGTGCCAGCACGGGGGAACTGAACACCGGGGAGCTGTTTTTT. It specifies CASTGELNTGELFF.

CDR3 residues: CASSLTARGRGADTQYF. In DNA form, the CDR3 reads TGTGCCAGCAGCTTAACGGCCAGGGGGCGCGGGGCAGATACGCAGTATTTT. The chain uses TRBV7-3 and TRBJ2-3; TRBD1 matches 8 bases. V lost 0 bases, J lost 4 bases, and 9 bases stayed unmatched. Germline V gives CDR1 SGHTA, CDR2 FQGTGA. The CDR3 extends over 17 amino acids.

This chain connects TRBV10-2 to TRBJ2-7; D might be TRBD2 (6 bases). CDR1 is WSHSY, CDR2 SAAADI, per germline. V shed 3 bases and J shed 8 bases, with 20 bases lying between them. The CDR3 has 15 amino acids. The CDR3 protein is CASSDEGLTPPQQYF. The CDR3 nucleotides are TGCGCCAGCAGTGACGAGGGACTTACACCCCCACAGCAGTACTTC.